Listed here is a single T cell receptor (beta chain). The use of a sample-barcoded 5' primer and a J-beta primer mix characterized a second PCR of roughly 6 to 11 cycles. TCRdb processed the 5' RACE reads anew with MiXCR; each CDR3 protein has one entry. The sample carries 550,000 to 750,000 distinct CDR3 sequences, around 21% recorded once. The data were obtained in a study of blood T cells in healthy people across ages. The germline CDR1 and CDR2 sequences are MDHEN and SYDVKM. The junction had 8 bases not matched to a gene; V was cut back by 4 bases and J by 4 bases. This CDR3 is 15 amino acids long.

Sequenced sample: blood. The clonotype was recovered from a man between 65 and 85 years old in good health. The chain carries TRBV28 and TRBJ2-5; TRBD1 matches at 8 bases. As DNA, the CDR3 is TGTGCCAGCAGTTCCTGGACAGGGTCTAGAGAGACCCAGTACTTC. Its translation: CASSSWTGSRETQYF.